A selection of T cell receptor beta chains follows, all from one sample in a study of shared clonotypes between healthy human individuals. Produced via immunoSEQ multiplex PCR; TCRdb's table is partial and in-frame only. The table shows around 500,000 clones, with about 84% occurring only once. The sequenced sample consisted of PBMCs. These receptors were taken from a woman between 40 and 55 years old in good health. Some clones in this sample may be carry-over from other donors' samples. Both conserved end residues are trimmed from each CDR3. Each record gives: CDR3 length, V gene, CDR3 protein.

11 | TRBV2 | ATLGTQEYEQY
14 | TRBV27 | ASRVGGRVYTGELF
15 | TRBV10-3 | AISDITGGSTYGGYT
11 | TRBV7-9 | ASSLGGNYGYT
12 | TRBV6-6 | ASSYNSPQTEAF
20 | TRBV21-1 | ASSKDQPCSRDRGSVWTEAF
13 | TRBV10-2 | ASSEFDRGYTEAF
12 | TRBV9 | ASSTQGDTGELF
9 | TRBV5-1 | ASSPGYEQY
12 | TRBV6-6 | ASSYVADSLEQY
10 | TRBV30 | AWSPTGLDTV
15 | TRBV28 | ASSFHARAALGEKLF
15 | TRBV4-1 | ASSQSGQPSTNEKLF
12 | TRBV10-3 | AIRAGLAENEQF
10 | TRBV10-1 | ASGTGTYEQY
10 | TRBV11-1 | ASSSGTDEQF
15 | TRBV23-1 | ASSQSGPGVLNTEAF
12 | TRBV29-1 | SVKDRDGNQPQH
10 | TRBV30 | AGRGVGEKLF
15 | TRBV29-1 | SVVRPGGGKKNTEAF
13 | TRBV7-2 | ASSLPGTVNQPQH
13 | TRBV9 | ASSVAPDRYNEQF
13 | TRBV18 | ASSPGTGMNTEAF
13 | TRBV11-2 | ASSLRLENTGELF
9 | TRBV2 | ATERGGELF
13 | TRBV19 | ASSTLGQGEETQY
14 | TRBV6-6 | ASRTGQAPRDYGYT
13 | TRBV5-4 | ASSLPGQGAYEQY
12 | TRBV19 | ASSRTSGMVTQY
12 | TRBV28 | ASSPGRTIYEQY
10 | TRBV25-1 | ASSAWGGEQY
14 | TRBV5-4 | ASSFGGQGTNQPQH
11 | TRBV30 | AWSPGQFYEQY
14 | TRBV7-3 | ASSLNSGSVADTQY
11 | TRBV7-2 | ASSWDWQETQY
13 | TRBV5-1 | ASSPGLAGADTQY
15 | TRBV27 | ASSLTLLGPPYNEQF
12 | TRBV21-1 | ASSKGRDYNEQF
10 | TRBV7-2 | ASSSDTGELF
13 | TRBV9 | ASSTQTGVGYGYT
13 | TRBV5-1 | ASSRDRSSYNEQF
12 | TRBV5-1 | ASSFGGFKDGYT
12 | TRBV5-6 | ASSFLAGRQPQH
11 | TRBV2 | ASKGQIDEKLF
10 | TRBV27 | ANRGPGDTQY